This T cell receptor (beta chain) was sequenced in a study of blood T cell repertoires in COVID-19. Across the study: Whether acute or convalescent, the COVID-19 samples came from the United States, Italy and Spain. T cells, B-cell-depleted T cells, or PBMCs provided the cDNA or gDNA that served as material.

In the source study's methods: Nucleated cell number was recorded as an estimate derived from reference gene primer amplification. Sequencing used immunoSEQ multiplex PCR; TCRdb keeps in-frame clones, though not all of them. The V and J calls and clone size come from that table; D and trimming were worked out from the DNA. The profile covers 200,000 to 250,000 clones, with roughly nine tenths appearing a single time and approximately 1.7% taken by the ten largest. CDR3 length equals 14 residues. V was pared by 5 bases and J by 6 bases, with 8 bases of the junction left unmatched. In germline, CDR1 is MDHEN, CDR2 SYDVKM. This clone has more than one count but fewer than ten.

Sequencing was performed on peripheral blood. The gene calls are TRBV28 and TRBJ2-7, with 9 positions matching TRBD1. The TCR originated in a man aged 70-80 years with acute or convalescent COVID-19. CDR3 loop: CASSTGTGLGEQYF. As DNA, the CDR3 is TGTGCCAGCAGTACCGGGACAGGGTTGGGCGAGCAGTACTTC.